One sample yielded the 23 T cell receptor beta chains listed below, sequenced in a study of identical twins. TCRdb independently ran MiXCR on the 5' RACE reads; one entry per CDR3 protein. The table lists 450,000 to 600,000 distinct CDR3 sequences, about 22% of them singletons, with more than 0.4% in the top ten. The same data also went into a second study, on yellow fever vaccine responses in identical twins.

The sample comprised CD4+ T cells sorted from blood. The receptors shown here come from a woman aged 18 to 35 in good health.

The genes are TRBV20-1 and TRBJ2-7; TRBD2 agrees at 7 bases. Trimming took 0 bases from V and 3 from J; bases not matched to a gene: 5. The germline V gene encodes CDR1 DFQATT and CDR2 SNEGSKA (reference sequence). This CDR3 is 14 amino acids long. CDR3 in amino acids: CSAREGGVNYEQYF. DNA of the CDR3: TGCAGTGCTAGAGAGGGAGGGGTAAACTACGAGCAGTACTTC.

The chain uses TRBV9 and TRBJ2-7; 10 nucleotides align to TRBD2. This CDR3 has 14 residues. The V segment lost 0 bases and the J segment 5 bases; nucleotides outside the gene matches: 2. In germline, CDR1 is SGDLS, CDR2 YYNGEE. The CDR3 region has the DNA TGTGCCAGCAGCGTAGGGACTAGCGGCCACGAGCAGTACTTC. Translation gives CASSVGTSGHEQYF.

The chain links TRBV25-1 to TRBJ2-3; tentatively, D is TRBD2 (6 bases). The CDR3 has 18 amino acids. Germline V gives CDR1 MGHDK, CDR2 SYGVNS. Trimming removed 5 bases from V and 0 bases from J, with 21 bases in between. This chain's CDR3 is CASSPRGRGFWSTDTQYF. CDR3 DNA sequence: TGTGCCAGCAGTCCCCGAGGGCGGGGCTTTTGGAGCACAGATACGCAGTATTTT.

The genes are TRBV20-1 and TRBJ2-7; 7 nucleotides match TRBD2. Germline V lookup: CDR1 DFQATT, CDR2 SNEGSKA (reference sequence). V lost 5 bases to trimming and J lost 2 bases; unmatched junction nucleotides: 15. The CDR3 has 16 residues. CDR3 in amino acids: CSALYPGSGPTYEQYF. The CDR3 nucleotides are TGCAGTGCTCTTTATCCAGGTAGCGGGCCAACCTACGAGCAGTACTTC.

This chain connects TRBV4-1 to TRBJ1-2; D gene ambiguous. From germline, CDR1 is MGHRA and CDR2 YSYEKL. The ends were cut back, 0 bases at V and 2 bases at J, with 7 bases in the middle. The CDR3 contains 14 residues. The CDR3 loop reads CASSQDSLNYGYTF. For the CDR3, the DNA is TGCGCCAGCAGCCAAGACAGCCTCAACTATGGCTACACCTTC.

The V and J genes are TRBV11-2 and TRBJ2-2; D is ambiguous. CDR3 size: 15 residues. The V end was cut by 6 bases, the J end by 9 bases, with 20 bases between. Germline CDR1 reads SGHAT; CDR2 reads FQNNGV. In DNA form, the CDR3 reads TGTGCCAGCAGAAATCTTGCTTCCCCGCTAAGGGAGCTGTTTTTT. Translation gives CASRNLASPLRELFF.

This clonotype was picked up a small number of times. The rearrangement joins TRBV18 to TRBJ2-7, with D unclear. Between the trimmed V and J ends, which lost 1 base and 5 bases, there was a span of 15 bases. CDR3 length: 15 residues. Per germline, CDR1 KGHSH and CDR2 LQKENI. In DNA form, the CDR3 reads TGTGCCAGCTCACCACACGGTAGGTCCAAGGACGAGCAGTACGTC. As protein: CASSPHGRSKDEQYV.

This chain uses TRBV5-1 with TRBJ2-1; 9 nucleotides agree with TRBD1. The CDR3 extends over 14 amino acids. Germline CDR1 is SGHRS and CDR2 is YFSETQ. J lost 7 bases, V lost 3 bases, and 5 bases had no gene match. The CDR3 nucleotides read TGCGCCAGCAGCTGGGGGACAGGGCTGAATGAGCAGTTCTTC. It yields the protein CASSWGTGLNEQFF.

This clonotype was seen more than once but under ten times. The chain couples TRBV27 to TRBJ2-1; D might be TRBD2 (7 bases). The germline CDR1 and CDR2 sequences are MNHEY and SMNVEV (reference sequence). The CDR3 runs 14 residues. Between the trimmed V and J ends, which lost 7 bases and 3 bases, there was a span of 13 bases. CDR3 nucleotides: TGTGCCAGCATGGGGGGGGCTCTCTACAATGAGCAGTTCTTC. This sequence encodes CASMGGALYNEQFF.

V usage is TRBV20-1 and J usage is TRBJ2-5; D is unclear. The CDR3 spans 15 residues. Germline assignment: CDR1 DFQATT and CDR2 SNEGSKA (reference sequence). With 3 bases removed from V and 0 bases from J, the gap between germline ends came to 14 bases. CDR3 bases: TGCAGTGCTAGGGAAGAAGGGCACCACCAAGAGACCCAGTACTTC. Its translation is CSAREEGHHQETQYF.

CDR3 amino acids: CASSLLIFVEEQYF. The CDR3 bases are TGTGCCAGCAGCTTGTTGATCTTTGTCGAAGAGCAGTACTTC. J is TRBJ2-7 and V is TRBV5-6; D remains unclear. Germline CDR1 SGHDT, CDR2 YYEEEE. Trimming left V 1 base short and J 7 bases short, with 15 bases between. This CDR3 comprises 14 residues.

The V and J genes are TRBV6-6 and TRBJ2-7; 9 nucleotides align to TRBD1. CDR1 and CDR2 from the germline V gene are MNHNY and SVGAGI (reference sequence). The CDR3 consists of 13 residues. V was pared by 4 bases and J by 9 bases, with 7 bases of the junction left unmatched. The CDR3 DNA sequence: TGTGCCAGCAGTTTGGGACAGGGAGGATCGCAGTACGTC. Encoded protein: CASSLGQGGSQYV.

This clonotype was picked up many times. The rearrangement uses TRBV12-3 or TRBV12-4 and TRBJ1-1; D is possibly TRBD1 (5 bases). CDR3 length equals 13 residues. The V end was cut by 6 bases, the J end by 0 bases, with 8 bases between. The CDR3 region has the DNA TGTGCCAGCAGGTGGGGACTGAACACTGAAGCTTTCTTT. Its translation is CASRWGLNTEAFF.

The chain's CDR3 is CASSPSSGTRYEQYF. As DNA, the CDR3 is TGTGCCAGCAGTCCCTCCTCCGGGACTAGATACGAGCAGTACTTC. V usage is TRBV27 and J usage is TRBJ2-7, with 8 bases fitting TRBD2. Germline V gives CDR1 MNHEY, CDR2 SMNVEV (reference sequence). The junction had 10 bases not matched to a gene; V was cut back by 5 bases and J by 4 bases. The CDR3 is 15 amino acids.

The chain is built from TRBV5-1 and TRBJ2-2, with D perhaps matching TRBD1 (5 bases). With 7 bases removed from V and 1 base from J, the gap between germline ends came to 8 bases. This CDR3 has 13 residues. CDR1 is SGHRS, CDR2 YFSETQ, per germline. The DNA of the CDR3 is TGCGCCAGCGGACACTTGAACACCGGGGAGCTGTTTTTT. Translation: CASGHLNTGELFF. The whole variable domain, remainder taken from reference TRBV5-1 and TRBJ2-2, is KAGVTQTPRYLIKTRGQQVTLSCSPISGHRSVSWYQQTPGQGLQFLFEYFSETQRNKGNFPGRFSGRQFSNSRSEMNVSTLELGDSALYLCASGHLNTGELFFGEGSRLTVL.

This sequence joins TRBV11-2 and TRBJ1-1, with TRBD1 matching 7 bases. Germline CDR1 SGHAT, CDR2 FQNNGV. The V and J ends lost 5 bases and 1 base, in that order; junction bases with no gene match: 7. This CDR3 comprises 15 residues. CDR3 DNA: TGTGCCAGCAGCCGATTGACAGGGCAGAACACTGAAGCTTTCTTT. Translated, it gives CASSRLTGQNTEAFF.

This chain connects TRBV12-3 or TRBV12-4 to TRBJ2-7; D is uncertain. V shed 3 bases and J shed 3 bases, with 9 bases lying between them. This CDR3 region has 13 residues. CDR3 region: CASSFGSYYEQYV. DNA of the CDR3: TGTGCCAGCAGTTTCGGCAGCTACTACGAGCAGTACGTC.

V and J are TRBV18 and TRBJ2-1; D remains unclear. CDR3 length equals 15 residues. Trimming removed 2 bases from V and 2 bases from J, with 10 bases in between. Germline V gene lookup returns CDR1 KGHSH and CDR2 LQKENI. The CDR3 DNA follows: TGTGCCAGCTCACCAACTGGGAACACCTACAATGAGCAGTTCTTC. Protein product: CASSPTGNTYNEQFF.

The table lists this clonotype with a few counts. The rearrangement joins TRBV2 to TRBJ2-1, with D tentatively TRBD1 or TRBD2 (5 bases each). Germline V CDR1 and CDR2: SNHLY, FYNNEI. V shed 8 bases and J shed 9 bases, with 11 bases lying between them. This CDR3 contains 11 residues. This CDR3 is CASFGAFEQFF. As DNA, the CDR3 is TGTGCCAGCTTCGGGGCCTTTGAGCAGTTCTTC.

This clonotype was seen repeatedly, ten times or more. As DNA, the CDR3 is TGTGCCAGCAGTTTCGTCCAAAACATTCAGTACTTC. Amino acids: CASSFVQNIQYF. The rearrangement links TRBV12-3 or TRBV12-4 to TRBJ2-4; no reliable D call. Trimming took 3 bases from V and 5 from J, leaving 5 bases between them. The CDR3 loop spans 12 amino acids.

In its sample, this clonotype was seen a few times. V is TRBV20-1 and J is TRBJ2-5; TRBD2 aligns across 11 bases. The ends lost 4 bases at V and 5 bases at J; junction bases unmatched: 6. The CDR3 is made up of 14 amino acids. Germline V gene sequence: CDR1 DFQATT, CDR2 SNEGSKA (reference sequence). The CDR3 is CSAKPLAGVETQYF. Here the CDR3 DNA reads TGCAGTGCTAAACCACTAGCGGGGGTTGAGACCCAGTACTTC.

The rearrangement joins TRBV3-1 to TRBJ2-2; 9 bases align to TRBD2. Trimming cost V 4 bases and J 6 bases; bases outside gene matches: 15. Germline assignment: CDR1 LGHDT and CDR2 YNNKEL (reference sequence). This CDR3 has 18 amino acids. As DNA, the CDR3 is TGTGCCAGCAGCCGCTACCTCGGGGTAGCGGGAGAGGCCGGGGAGCTGTTTTTT. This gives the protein CASSRYLGVAGEAGELFF.

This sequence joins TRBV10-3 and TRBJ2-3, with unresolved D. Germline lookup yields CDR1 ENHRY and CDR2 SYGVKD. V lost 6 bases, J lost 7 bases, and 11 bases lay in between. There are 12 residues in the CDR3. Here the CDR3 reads CAISHDQNTQYF. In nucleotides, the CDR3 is TGTGCCATCAGCCATGACCAGAATACGCAGTATTTT.